This T cell receptor beta chain was captured by sequencing in a study of T cells after yellow fever vaccination. Study background: When fractions had low cell numbers, they were prepared with SMART-Seq v4 Ultra Low Input.

The CDR3 runs 19 residues. Germline CDR1 and CDR2: SGHAT and FQNNGV. The V gene end was trimmed by 5 bases and the J gene end by 4 bases; junction bases not matched to a gene: 13. The study made its TCR cDNA through 5'RACE template switching. That step introduced a universal primer site along with UMIs. TCRdb fed the 5' RACE reads into MiXCR, producing one record per CDR3 protein. The table lists some 99,000 distinct CDR3 sequences, 5.8% of them singletons. Study-wide points: After the booster, approximately 96% of CD4 and 75% to 90% of CD8 primary-response clones were re-detected.

As regards this clonotype: Its specificity is not known.

The chain has TRBV11-2 and TRBJ2-1; TRBD2 matches 14 bases. The input for sequencing was CD8+ T cells sorted from PBMCs, taken 10 days after the yellow fever booster vaccination. The sequence was collected from a man between 18 and 29 years old who received the YFV17D yellow fever vaccine. CDR3 region: CASSPITGLAGAPYNEQFF. CDR3 nucleotides: TGTGCCAGCAGCCCCATAACGGGACTAGCGGGGGCCCCTTACAATGAGCAGTTCTTC. The whole variable domain, filled in from reference TRBV11-2 and TRBJ2-1, reads EAGVAQSPRYKIIEKRQSVAFWCNPISGHATLYWYQQILGQGPKLLIQFQNNGVVDDSQLPKDRFSAERLKGVDSTLKIQPAKLEDSAVYLCASSPITGLAGAPYNEQFFGPGTRLTVL.